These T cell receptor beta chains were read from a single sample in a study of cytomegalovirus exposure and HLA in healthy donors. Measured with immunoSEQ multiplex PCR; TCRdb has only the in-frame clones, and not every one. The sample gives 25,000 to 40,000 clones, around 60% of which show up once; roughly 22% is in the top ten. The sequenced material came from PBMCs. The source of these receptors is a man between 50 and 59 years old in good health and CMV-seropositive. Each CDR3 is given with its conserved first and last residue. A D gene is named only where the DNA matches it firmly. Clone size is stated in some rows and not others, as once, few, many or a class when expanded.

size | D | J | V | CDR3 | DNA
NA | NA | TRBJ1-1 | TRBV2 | CASRTYTEAFF | TGTGCCAGCAGGACTTACACTGAAGCTTTCTTT
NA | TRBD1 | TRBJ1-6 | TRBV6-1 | CASNDRGRRSYNSPLHF | TGTGCCAGCAATGACAGGGGACGGCGGTCCTATAATTCACCCCTCCACTTT
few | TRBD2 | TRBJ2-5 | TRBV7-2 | CASSLAFSGGLETQYF | TGTGCCAGCAGCTTAGCTTTTAGCGGGGGGTTGGAGACCCAGTACTTC
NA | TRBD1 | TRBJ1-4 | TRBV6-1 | CASTGTVDEKLFF | TGTGCCAGCACCGGGACAGTGGATGAAAAACTGTTTTTT
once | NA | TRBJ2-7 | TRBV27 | CASSLWGRADEQYF | TGTGCCAGCAGTTTATGGGGCAGGGCTGACGAGCAGTACTTC
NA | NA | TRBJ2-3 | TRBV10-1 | CASSESSIKTTDTQYF | TGCGCCAGCAGTGAGTCTAGCATAAAAACGACAGATACGCAGTATTTT
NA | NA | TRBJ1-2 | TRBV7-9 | CSTYFERNYGYTF | TGTTCCACCTATTTTGAGAGAAACTATGGCTACACCTTC
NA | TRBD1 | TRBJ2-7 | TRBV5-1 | CASSRDSLDEQYF | TGCGCCAGCAGTCGGGACAGCCTAGACGAGCAGTACTTC
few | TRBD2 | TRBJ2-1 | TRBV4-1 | CASSQDTSGYNEQFF | TGCGCCAGCAGCCAAGATACTAGCGGCTACAATGAGCAGTTCTTC
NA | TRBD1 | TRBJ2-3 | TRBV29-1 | CSVPGQLTDTQYF | TGCAGCGTTCCGGGACAGCTCACAGATACGCAGTATTTT
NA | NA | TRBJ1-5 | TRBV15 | CATSTRTAYQPQHF | TGTGCCACCAGCACACGGACAGCCTATCAGCCCCAGCATTTT
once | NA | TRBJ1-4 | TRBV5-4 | CASSLPTGGSTNEKLFF | TGTGCCAGCAGCTTGCCGACGGGAGGCTCAACTAATGAAAAACTGTTTTTT
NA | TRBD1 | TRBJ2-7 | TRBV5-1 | CASAQGQLAYEQYF | TGCGCCAGCGCTCAGGGACAGTTAGCCTACGAGCAGTACTTC
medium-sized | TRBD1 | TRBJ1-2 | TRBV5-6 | CASSVGDRGPTF | TGTGCCTCCTCAGTGGGAGACAGGGGGCCCACCTTC
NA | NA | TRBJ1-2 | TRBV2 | CASREDRSYGYTF | TGTGCCAGCAGAGAAGACAGGAGCTATGGCTACACCTTC
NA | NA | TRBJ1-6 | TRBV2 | CASGSSYNSPLHF | TGTGCCAGCGGGAGCTCCTATAATTCACCCCTCCACTTT
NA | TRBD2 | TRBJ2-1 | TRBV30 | CAWSAGGSTEQFF | TGTGCCTGGAGCGCTGGCGGGAGCACTGAGCAGTTCTTC
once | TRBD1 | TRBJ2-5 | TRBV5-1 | CASSFLDRGETQYF | TGCGCCAGCAGCTTCCTCGACAGGGGAGAGACCCAGTACTTC
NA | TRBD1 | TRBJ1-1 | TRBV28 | CASSSFPGQVNTEAFF | TGTGCCAGCAGTTCCTTCCCGGGACAGGTGAACACTGAAGCTTTCTTT
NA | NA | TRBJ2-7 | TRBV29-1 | CSVVLKSSYEQYF | TGCAGCGTGGTATTAAAGAGCTCCTACGAGCAGTACTTC
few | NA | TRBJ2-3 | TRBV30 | CAWSKTPPDTQYF | TGTGCCTGGAGTAAGACACCCCCAGATACGCAGTATTTT
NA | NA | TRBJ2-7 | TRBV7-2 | CASSFELAPYEQYF | TGTGCCAGCAGCTTTGAGCTCGCTCCCTACGAGCAGTACTTC
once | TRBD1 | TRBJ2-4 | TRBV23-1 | CASSLDREVAKNIQYF | TGCGCCAGCAGCTTGGACAGGGAGGTAGCCAAAAACATTCAGTACTTC
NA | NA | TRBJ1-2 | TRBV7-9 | CASSPSTPRIPYGYTF | TGTGCCAGCAGCCCATCCACTCCGAGGATTCCCTATGGCTACACCTTC
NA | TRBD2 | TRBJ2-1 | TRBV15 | CATSGLAGPHNEQFF | TGTGCCACCAGCGGATTAGCGGGCCCTCACAATGAGCAGTTCTTC
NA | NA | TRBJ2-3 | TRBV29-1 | CSVEQARNTQYF | TGCAGCGTTGAGCAGGCTCGGAATACGCAGTATTTT
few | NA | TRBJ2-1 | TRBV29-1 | CSVSRGFNEQFF | TGCAGCGTTAGCAGGGGATTCAATGAGCAGTTCTTC
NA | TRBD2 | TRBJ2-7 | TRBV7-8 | CASSSSGIYEQYF | TGTGCCAGCAGCAGTAGCGGGATCTACGAGCAGTACTTC
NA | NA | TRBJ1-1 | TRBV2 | CASSSAGFRNTEAFF | TGTGCCAGCAGTTCAGCAGGGTTTCGTAACACTGAAGCTTTCTTT
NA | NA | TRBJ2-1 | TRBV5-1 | CASSFVGPYNEQFF | TGCGCCAGCAGCTTCGTTGGGCCCTACAATGAGCAGTTCTTC
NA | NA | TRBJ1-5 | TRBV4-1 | CASSQDLDSNVNQPQHF | TGCGCCAGCAGCCAAGATCTCGACAGCAACGTCAATCAGCCCCAGCATTTT
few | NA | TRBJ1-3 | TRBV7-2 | CASSLSGVKGSGNTIYF | TGTGCCAGCAGCTTATCAGGGGTAAAGGGCTCTGGAAACACCATATATTTT
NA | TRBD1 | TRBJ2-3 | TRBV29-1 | CSVERQGLKTDTQYF | TGCAGCGTTGAAAGACAGGGGTTAAAAACAGATACGCAGTATTTT
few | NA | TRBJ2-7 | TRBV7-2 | CASGSNPYEQYF | TGTGCCAGCGGTAGCAACCCCTACGAGCAGTACTTC
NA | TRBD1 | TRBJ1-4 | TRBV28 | CASSSPGQGNEKLFF | TGTGCCAGCAGCTCTCCGGGACAGGGGAATGAAAAACTGTTTTTT
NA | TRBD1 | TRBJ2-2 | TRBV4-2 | CASSRRSGGGDGELFF | TGTGCCAGCAGCCGCAGGTCAGGGGGCGGAGACGGGGAGCTGTTTTTT
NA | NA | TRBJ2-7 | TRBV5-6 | CASSLLDRSYEQYF | TGTGCCAGCAGCCTCCTCGATCGGTCCTACGAGCAGTACTTC
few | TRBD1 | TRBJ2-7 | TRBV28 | CASTQVRGRSVEQYF | TGTGCCAGCACACAAGTTAGGGGGCGTTCGGTCGAGCAGTACTTC
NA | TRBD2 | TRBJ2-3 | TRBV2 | CASSGGRSTDTQYF | TGTGCCAGCAGTGGCGGGAGGAGCACAGATACGCAGTATTTT
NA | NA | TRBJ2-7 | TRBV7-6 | CASSLRTNREQYF | TGTGCCAGCAGCCTGAGGACTAATCGCGAGCAGTACTTC
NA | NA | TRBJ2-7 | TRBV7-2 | CASSFRGPTDEQYF | TGTGCCAGCAGCTTCAGGGGACCTACTGATGAGCAGTACTTC
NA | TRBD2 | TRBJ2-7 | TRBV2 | CASRMGLAASYEQYF | TGTGCCAGCAGGATGGGACTAGCGGCTTCCTACGAGCAGTACTTC
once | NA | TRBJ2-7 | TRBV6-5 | CASSSDTYLYEQYF | TGTGCCAGCAGTTCCGACACCTACCTCTACGAGCAGTACTTC
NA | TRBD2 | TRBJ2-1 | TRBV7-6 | CASSLAVGLAGYNEQFF | TGTGCCAGCAGCTTAGCGGTGGGACTAGCGGGGTACAATGAGCAGTTCTTC
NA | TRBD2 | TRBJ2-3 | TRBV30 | CAWSVWVGGDTQYF | TGTGCCTGGAGTGTTTGGGTGGGAGGGGATACGCAGTATTTT
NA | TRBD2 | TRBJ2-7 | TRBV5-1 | CASSLDSGAYEQYF | TGCGCCAGCAGCTTGGATAGCGGGGCCTACGAGCAGTACTTC
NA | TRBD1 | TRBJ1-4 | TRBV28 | CASINTGGYTTNEKLFF | TGTGCCAGCATAAATACAGGGGGTTATACAACTAATGAAAAACTGTTTTTT
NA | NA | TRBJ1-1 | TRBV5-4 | CASSPGGGRSEAFF | TGTGCCAGCAGCCCGGGCGGGGGCAGGAGTGAAGCTTTCTTT
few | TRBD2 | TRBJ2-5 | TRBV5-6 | CASSFGAGGPGTQYF | TGTGCCAGCAGCTTCGGAGCGGGGGGCCCGGGGACCCAGTACTTC